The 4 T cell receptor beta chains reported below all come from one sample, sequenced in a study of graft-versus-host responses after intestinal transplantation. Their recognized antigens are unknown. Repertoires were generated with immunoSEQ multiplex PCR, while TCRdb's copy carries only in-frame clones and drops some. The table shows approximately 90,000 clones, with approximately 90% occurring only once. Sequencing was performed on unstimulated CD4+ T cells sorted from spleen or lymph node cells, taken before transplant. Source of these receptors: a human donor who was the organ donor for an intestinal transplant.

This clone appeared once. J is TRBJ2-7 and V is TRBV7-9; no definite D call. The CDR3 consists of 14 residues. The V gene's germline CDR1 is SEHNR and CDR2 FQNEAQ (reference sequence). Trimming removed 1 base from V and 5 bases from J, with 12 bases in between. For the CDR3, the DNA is TGTGCCAGCAGCTTAGGTTCGGGTATACACGAGCAGTACTTC. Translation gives CASSLGSGIHEQYF.

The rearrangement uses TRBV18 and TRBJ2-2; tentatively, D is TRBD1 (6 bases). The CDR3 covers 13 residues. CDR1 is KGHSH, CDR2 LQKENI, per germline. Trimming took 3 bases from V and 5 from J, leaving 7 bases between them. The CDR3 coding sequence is TGTGCCAGCTCACCTGGACAGACCGGGGAGCTGTTTTTT. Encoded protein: CASSPGQTGELFF.

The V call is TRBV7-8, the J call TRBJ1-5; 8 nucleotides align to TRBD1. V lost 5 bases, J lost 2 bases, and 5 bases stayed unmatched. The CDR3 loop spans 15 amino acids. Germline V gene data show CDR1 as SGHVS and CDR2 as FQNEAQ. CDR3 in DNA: TGTGCCAGCAGCCCGGACAGGGTGGGCAATCAGCCCCAGCATTTT. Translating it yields CASSPDRVGNQPQHF.

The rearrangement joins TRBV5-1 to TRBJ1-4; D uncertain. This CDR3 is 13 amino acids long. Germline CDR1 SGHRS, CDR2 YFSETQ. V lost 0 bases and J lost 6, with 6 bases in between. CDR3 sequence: CASSLGPHEKLFF. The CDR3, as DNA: TGCGCCAGCAGCTTGGGGCCGCATGAAAAACTGTTTTTT.